This T cell receptor (beta chain) comes out of a study of control samples from healthy donors and cancer patients. The table came from immunoSEQ multiplex PCR; TCRdb's copy has only in-frame clones and leaves some out. The sample contains some 120,000 clones, more than 75% of which appear only once. The V end lost 5 bases, the J end lost 7 bases, and 9 bases lay between the germline ends. CDR3 length: 11 residues. Germline CDR1 is KGHSH and CDR2 is LQKENI. The TCR comes from a man aged 60-69 years in good health. Sequenced material: blood. The rearrangement links TRBV18 to TRBJ2-7; no reliable D call. The CDR3 DNA sequence: TGTGCCAGCTCAAGAGTCAGGGAGCAGTACTTC. Protein product: CASSRVREQYF.